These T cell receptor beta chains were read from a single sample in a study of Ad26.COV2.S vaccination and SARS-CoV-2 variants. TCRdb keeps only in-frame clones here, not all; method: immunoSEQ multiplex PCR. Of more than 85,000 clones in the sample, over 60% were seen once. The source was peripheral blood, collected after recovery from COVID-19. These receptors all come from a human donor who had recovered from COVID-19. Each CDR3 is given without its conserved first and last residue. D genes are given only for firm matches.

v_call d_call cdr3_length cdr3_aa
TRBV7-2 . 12 ASRLGPSTDTQY
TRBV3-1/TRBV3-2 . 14 ASSPDWVGGTDTQY
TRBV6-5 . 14 ASSYGSSRQVDTQY
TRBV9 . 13 ASSVGGTDSYEQY
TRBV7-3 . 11 ASSFGGEETQY
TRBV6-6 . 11 ASGRQDEGEQY
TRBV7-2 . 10 ASSLSGTGHT
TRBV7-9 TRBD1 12 ASSLDRGRHEQY
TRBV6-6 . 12 ASSYLEEGSPLH
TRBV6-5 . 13 ASRDSGVAYNEQF
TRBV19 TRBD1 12 ASSIGDRNYEQY
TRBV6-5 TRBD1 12 ASSPGQGVYEQY
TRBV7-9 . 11 ASSFTTGNTIY
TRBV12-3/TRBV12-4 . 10 ASSMEQGPKF
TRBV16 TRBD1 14 ASSQGDSLNTGELF
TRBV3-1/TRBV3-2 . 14 ASSQDGGRLNTEAF
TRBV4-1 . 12 ASSQDAEGQPQH
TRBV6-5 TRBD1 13 ASSSPRGLGETQY
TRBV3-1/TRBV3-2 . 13 ASSQNGVGGETQY
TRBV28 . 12 ASSLIGVYQPQH
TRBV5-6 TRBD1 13 ASTRHPGTEETQY
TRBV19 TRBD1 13 ASSMDRVKNQPQH
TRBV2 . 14 ASSVPSGSPNNEQF
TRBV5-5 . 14 ASSFSGHTALGSAF
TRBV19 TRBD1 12 ASSSRQGNSPLH
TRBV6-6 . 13 ASSEGWGSSYEQY
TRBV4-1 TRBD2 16 ASSPRLAGGRRGSDQY
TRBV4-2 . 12 ASSLGFSNQPQH
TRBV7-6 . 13 ASSPSGPANEKLF
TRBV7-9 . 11 ASSRRAAETQY
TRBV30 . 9 AWSEGSEAF
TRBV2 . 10 VKEGLTGELF
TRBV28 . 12 ASRTRAFQETQY
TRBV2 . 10 ASNPESYGYT
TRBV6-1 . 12 ASSVAGGDTEAF
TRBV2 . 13 ASSERGFQTDTQY
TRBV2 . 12 ASSEQGLPYGYT
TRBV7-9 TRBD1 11 ASTTGEASPLH
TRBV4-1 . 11 ASSPVGTGELF
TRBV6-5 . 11 ASRQISNYGYT
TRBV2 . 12 ASSGESTNEKLF
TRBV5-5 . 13 ASSFRGTFTDTQY
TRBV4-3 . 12 ASSQDGLVRGYT